The subject of this entry is one TCR beta chain. Antigen: not known. The CDR3 is 15 residues long. Germline lookup yields CDR1 SGHRS and CDR2 YFSETQ. Trimming took 4 bases from V and 7 from J; bases not matched to a gene: 9. The source of the sample is a study of cytomegalovirus exposure and HLA in healthy donors. Study-wide findings and caveats: Other equally common chains were less clonally expanded than HLA-associated TCR beta chains, a later analysis showed.

Researchers ran the PCR with 60 Vbeta and 13 Jbeta primers. TCRdb's copy holds only in-frame clones and misses some; the assay was immunoSEQ multiplex PCR. Among about 50,000 clones listed, roughly 85% were seen once. J is TRBJ1-4 and V is TRBV5-1; 8 bases match TRBD1. Input material: PBMCs. The TCR originated in a man aged 25-45 years in good health and CMV-seronegative. CDR3 amino acids: CASSPGQGLGEKLFF. The DNA of the CDR3 is TGCGCCAGCAGCCCCGGACAGGGTTTAGGTGAAAAACTGTTTTTT.